Following are 27 T cell receptor beta chains from one sample sequenced in a study of blood T cell repertoires in COVID-19. Assay: immunoSEQ multiplex PCR; the TCRdb copy retains only in-frame clones and omits some. The data contain some 220,000 clones, about 80% of them seen just once; the ten biggest clones take up 2% to 2.5%. Sequences were obtained from peripheral blood. The receptors stem from a woman between 55 and 75 years old with acute or convalescent COVID-19.

The V and J genes are TRBV4-2 and TRBJ2-1; D perhaps matches TRBD2 (6 bases). V gave up 0 bases and J gave up 3 bases, with 12 bases separating them. Germline V lookup: CDR1 LGHNA, CDR2 YNFKEQ. The CDR3 extends over 16 amino acids. The CDR3 loop reads CASSQERGLVYNEQFF. Here the CDR3 DNA reads TGTGCCAGCAGCCAAGAAAGGGGACTGGTCTACAATGAGCAGTTCTTC.

The table lists this clone with a count of one. The chain combines TRBV9 with TRBJ1-1; no definite D call. Germline V lookup: CDR1 SGDLS, CDR2 YYNGEE. The CDR3 spans 15 residues. V lost 4 bases, J lost 1 base, and 14 bases lay in between. The CDR3 nucleotides are TGTGCCAGCAGCCCTAGCTGGACTACGAACACTGAAGCTTTCTTT. As protein: CASSPSWTTNTEAFF.

The V gene is TRBV24-1, the J gene TRBJ1-1; D is unclear. The CDR3 covers 11 residues. The V end lost 8 bases, the J end lost 4 bases, and 7 bases lay between the germline ends. CDR1 KGHDR and CDR2 SFDVKD come from the germline V gene. As DNA, the CDR3 is TGTGCCACCAAGCACGGCACTGAAGCTTTCTTT. Translated, it gives CATKHGTEAFF.

This chain uses TRBV3-1 (or the pseudogene TRBV3-2) with TRBJ2-1; possible D gene TRBD2, 5 bases. V lost 0 bases and J lost 3, with 12 bases in between. CDR3 size: 16 residues. Looked up from germline, CDR1 is LGHDT and CDR2 is YNNKEL (reference sequence). The CDR3 region is CASSQDRSAFYNEQFF. The CDR3 region has the DNA TGTGCCAGCAGCCAAGATCGTAGCGCCTTCTACAATGAGCAGTTCTTC.

The chain joins TRBV2 to TRBJ1-2; TRBD1 agrees at 7 bases. Trimming cost V 6 bases and J 7 bases; bases outside gene matches: 14. Germline loops: CDR1 SNHLY, CDR2 FYNNEI. This CDR3 spans 15 amino acids. Here the CDR3 reads CASSPTQEGAAGYTF. As DNA, the CDR3 is TGTGCCAGCAGCCCCACTCAAGAGGGGGCGGCTGGCTACACCTTC.

The V gene is TRBV7-9, the J gene TRBJ1-1; no clear D. The CDR3 extends over 13 amino acids. The V and J ends lost 3 bases and 1 base respectively, with 6 bases between them. From germline, CDR1 is SEHNR and CDR2 FQNEAQ (reference sequence). The CDR3 nucleotides read TGTGCCAGCAGCTTTAGACAGAACACTGAAGCTTTCTTT. Translated: CASSFRQNTEAFF.

This rearrangement joins TRBV5-8 to TRBJ2-2; 7 bases are a match to TRBD1. This CDR3 contains 15 residues. V trimming: 1 base; J trimming: 5 bases; junction bases outside the gene matches: 5. Per germline, CDR1 SGHTS and CDR2 YDEGEE. The CDR3 loop reads CASSLRQGWTGELFF. The CDR3 DNA sequence: TGTGCCAGCAGCTTGAGACAGGGTTGGACCGGGGAGCTGTTTTTT.

CDR3 residues: CASRAGGDLLNSPLHF. The CDR3 nucleotides read TGTGCCAGTAGGGCTGGGGGGGACCTACTTAATTCACCCCTCCACTTT. This chain connects TRBV19 to TRBJ1-6; maybe TRBD1 (5 bases). This CDR3 is 16 amino acids long. V was shortened by 6 bases and J by 6 bases, with 18 bases between the two germline ends. The germline V gene has CDR1 LNHDA and CDR2 SQIVND (reference sequence).

The chain couples TRBV5-1 to TRBJ1-1, with 8 bases lining up with TRBD1. V lost 5 bases to trimming and J lost 2 bases; unmatched junction nucleotides: 8. Looked up from germline, CDR1 is SGHRS and CDR2 is YFSETQ. This CDR3 region has 15 residues. The CDR3, as DNA: TGCGCCAGCAGTCAGGGGGCGAATGTTAACACTGAAGCTTTCTTT. It yields the protein CASSQGANVNTEAFF.

This clone was seen only once. The chain recombines TRBV2 with TRBJ2-7; D is undetermined. Germline CDR1 is SNHLY and CDR2 is FYNNEI. V was clipped by 6 bases and J by 6 bases, with 15 bases between them. The CDR3 length is 13 residues. This chain's CDR3 is CASRLFGFGEQYF. The DNA of the CDR3 is TGTGCCAGCAGGTTGTTCGGTTTCGGCGAGCAGTACTTC.

The CDR3 here is CAWSPGASYEQYF. DNA of the CDR3: TGTGCCTGGAGTCCAGGGGCTTCCTACGAGCAGTACTTC. This chain uses TRBV30 with TRBJ2-7; TRBD1 is a possible D gene (6 bases). Germline loops: CDR1 GTSNPN, CDR2 SVGIG (reference sequence). The CDR3 is 13 residues long. Deletions cut 2 bases from V and 1 base from J, with 9 bases between.

The V call is TRBV18, the J call TRBJ1-4; 7 nucleotides agree with TRBD1. The CDR3 has 14 residues. Germline trimming cut 2 bases from V and 3 bases from J; bases unmatched to any gene: 0. Germline lookup yields CDR1 KGHSH and CDR2 LQKENI. CDR3 in amino acids: CASSPRGPNEKLFF. In DNA form, the CDR3 reads TGTGCCAGCTCACCAAGGGGGCCTAATGAAAAACTGTTTTTT.

DNA of the CDR3: TGTGCCAGCAGTGAGGGGCAGGCAAGCAATCAGCCCCAGCATTTT. It yields the protein CASSEGQASNQPQHF. V and J are TRBV6-1 and TRBJ1-5, with D tentatively TRBD1 (5 bases). CDR1 and CDR2 (germline): MNHNS, SASEGT. The CDR3 has 15 amino acids. With 3 bases removed from V and 1 base from J, the gap between germline ends came to 10 bases.

There are a few counts of this clone. The V gene is TRBV6-5, the J gene TRBJ1-1; D is unclear. Between the trimmed V and J ends, which lost 2 bases and 0 bases, there was a span of 4 bases. Per germline, CDR1 MNHEY and CDR2 SVGAGI. The CDR3 has 13 amino acids. Written as DNA, the CDR3 is TGTGCCAGCAGTTACGTAGTGAACACTGAAGCTTTCTTT. It yields the protein CASSYVVNTEAFF.

Here the CDR3 reads CASSQGRAAENYGYTF. CDR3 DNA: TGTGCCAGCAGCCAGGGGAGAGCAGCCGAGAACTATGGCTACACCTTC. The chain couples TRBV4-2 to TRBJ1-2, with D uncertain. V lost 3 bases to trimming and J lost 2 bases, with 16 bases between them. The germline V gene has CDR1 LGHNA and CDR2 YNFKEQ. This CDR3 has 16 residues.

V and J are TRBV19 and TRBJ1-5; D unresolved. The length of the CDR3 is 12 residues. V lost 4 bases, J lost 4 bases, and 5 bases lay in between. The germline gives CDR1 LNHDA, CDR2 SQIVND (reference sequence). The CDR3 DNA reads as TGTGCCAGTAGTACCAGAAATCAGCCCCAGCATTTT. This translates into CASSTRNQPQHF.

The gene calls are TRBV2 and TRBJ2-1; D not certain. With 8 bases removed from V and 8 bases from J, the gap between germline ends came to 10 bases. Germline V gives CDR1 SNHLY, CDR2 FYNNEI. This CDR3 has 11 amino acids. The CDR3 DNA reads as TGTGCCAGCGCTCGCCGCGATGAGCAGTTCTTC. This encodes CASARRDEQFF. Looking up the rest from reference TRBV2 and TRBJ2-1 gives the full variable domain: EPEVTQTPSHQVTQMGQEVILRCVPISNHLYFYWYRQILGQKVEFLVSFYNNEISEKSEIFDDQFSVERPDGSNFTLKIRSTKLEDSAMYFCASARRDEQFFGPGTRLTVL.

The chain has TRBV21-1 and TRBJ1-5; TRBD1, the D gene given by the table, was not confirmed from the DNA. TRBV21-1 represents a pseudogene. The CDR3 has 18 amino acids. DNA for the CDR3: TGTGCCAGCAGCGATCCACGGGACAGGGGGCCAAAAAATCAGCCCCAGCATTTT. Protein sequence: CASSDPRDRGPKNQPQHF.

V is TRBV5-8 and J is TRBJ2-7; TRBD1 matches at 7 bases. This CDR3 comprises 14 residues. With V trimmed by 0 bases and J by 5 bases, 5 bases remained unmatched. CDR1 and CDR2 from the germline V gene are SGHTS and YDEGEE. Written as DNA, the CDR3 is TGTGCCAGCAGCTTGGGACAGGGAGTTAACGAGCAGTACTTC. As protein: CASSLGQGVNEQYF.

The V and J genes are TRBV30 and TRBJ1-1; D unresolved. Trimming left V 2 bases short and J 4 bases short, with 14 bases between. The CDR3 runs 14 residues. Germline V lookup: CDR1 GTSNPN, CDR2 SVGIG (reference sequence). DNA for the CDR3: TGTGCCTGGAGTTTAGGAGGGAAGGGCACTGAAGCTTTCTTT. This gives the protein CAWSLGGKGTEAFF.

The chain is built from TRBV3-1 (or the pseudogene TRBV3-2) and TRBJ2-7; TRBD2 agrees at 7 bases. Losses at the gene ends were 8 bases for V and 2 bases for J; bases not matched to a gene: 0. Germline CDR1 is LGHDT and CDR2 is YNNKEL (reference sequence). The CDR3 loop spans 11 amino acids. The CDR3 region is CASRGAYEQYF. The CDR3 nucleotides read TGTGCCAGCCGGGGGGCCTACGAGCAGTACTTC.

J is TRBJ1-2 and V is TRBV7-3; 9 nucleotides match TRBD1. Germline CDR1 is SGHTA and CDR2 is FQGTGA. The CDR3 is made up of 15 amino acids. Losses at the gene ends were 5 bases for V and 6 bases for J; bases not matched to a gene: 10. CDR3 DNA: TGTGCCAGCAGCAAAACAGGGGGCCTAACTGATGGCTACACCTTC. Protein sequence: CASSKTGGLTDGYTF.

The rearrangement links TRBV3-1 (or the pseudogene TRBV3-2) to TRBJ2-2, with D maybe TRBD1 (6 bases). The CDR3 runs to 15 residues. Germline V gene lookup returns CDR1 LGHDT and CDR2 YNNKEL (reference sequence). Between the trimmed V and J ends, which lost 0 bases and 7 bases, there was a span of 12 bases. CDR3 amino acids: CASSQDLQGHGELFF. The CDR3 region has the DNA TGTGCCAGCAGCCAAGATTTGCAGGGACACGGGGAGCTGTTTTTT.

This clone was observed a handful of times. V usage is TRBV28 and J usage is TRBJ1-5, with D possibly TRBD1 on 6 matching bases. This CDR3 is built from 15 residues. V was shortened by 8 bases and J by 4 bases, with 18 bases between the two germline ends. CDR1 is MDHEN, CDR2 SYDVKM, per germline. The CDR3 region has the DNA TGTGCCAGCCGCAAACAGGTTAGGGGGAATCAGCCCCAGCATTTT. It encodes CASRKQVRGNQPQHF.

The rearrangement uses TRBV30 and TRBJ2-2, with D perhaps TRBD1 (5 bases). The V gene's germline CDR1 is GTSNPN and CDR2 SVGIG (reference sequence). The V end was cut by 4 bases, the J end by 1 base, with 10 bases between. This CDR3 has 14 residues. CDR3 residues: CAWKSTGNTGELFF. The CDR3 bases are TGTGCCTGGAAATCAACAGGGAACACCGGGGAGCTGTTTTTT.

V usage is TRBV6-1 and J usage is TRBJ1-1; weak D call: TRBD1 (5 bases). Germline CDR1 reads MNHNS; CDR2 reads SASEGT. The V gene lost 0 bases and the J gene lost 6 bases, with 17 bases spanning the gap. This CDR3 region has 16 residues. The DNA for the CDR3 is TGTGCCAGCAGTGAAGCGGTCGGGGGGATGAGTCCTGAAGCTTTCTTT. This translates into CASSEAVGGMSPEAFF.

The chain combines TRBV7-3 with TRBJ2-2; a possible D gene is TRBD1 (6 bases). The germline V gene has CDR1 SGHTA and CDR2 FQGTGA. The CDR3 runs to 14 residues. The germline V and J ends were trimmed by 1 base and 6 bases, with 9 bases remaining between them. The CDR3 here is CASSLNRVAGELFF. In DNA, the CDR3 is TGTGCCAGCAGCTTAAACAGGGTGGCCGGGGAGCTGTTTTTT.